Sequencing of this TCR beta chain was carried out in a study of T cell responses to AZD1222 COVID-19 vaccine. Study-level findings and limits: Of spike-specific TCRs, nearly half reportedly target regions left unmutated in variants.

V shed 0 bases and J shed 5 bases, with 17 bases lying between them. Germline V gives CDR1 SGHDT, CDR2 YYEEEE. The CDR3 covers 16 residues. This clone was found once. Its antigen is undetermined. Sequenced by immunoSEQ multiplex PCR; TCRdb stores in-frame clones only, minus some. The profile shows approximately 100,000 clones, approximately 88% of them singletons. The gene calls are TRBV5-6 and TRBJ1-2; unclear D gene. The origin of this receptor is an adult in good health. The source material was peripheral blood, sampled on day 0 of MenACWY control vaccination. This CDR3 reads CASSLGEFGRRYGYTF. The CDR3 DNA is TGTGCCAGCAGCTTGGGGGAGTTCGGGCGAAGATATGGCTACACCTTC. The variable domain in full, with the rest retrieved from reference TRBV5-6 and TRBJ1-2, is DAGVTQSPTHLIKTRGQQVTLRCSPKSGHDTVSWYQQALGQGPQFIFQYYEEEERQRGNFPDRFSGHQFPNYSSELNVNALLLGDSALYLCASSLGEFGRRYGYTFGSGTRLTVV.